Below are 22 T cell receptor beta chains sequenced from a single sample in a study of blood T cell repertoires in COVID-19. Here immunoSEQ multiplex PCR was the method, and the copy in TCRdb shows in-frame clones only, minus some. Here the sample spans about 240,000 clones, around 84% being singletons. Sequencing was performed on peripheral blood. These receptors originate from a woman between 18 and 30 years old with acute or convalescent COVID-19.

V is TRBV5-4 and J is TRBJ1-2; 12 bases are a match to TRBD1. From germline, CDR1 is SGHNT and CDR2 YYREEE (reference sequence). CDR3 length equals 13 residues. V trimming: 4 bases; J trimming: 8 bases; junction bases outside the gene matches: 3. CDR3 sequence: CASSTGTGGGYTF. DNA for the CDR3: TGTGCCAGCAGCACAGGGACAGGGGGCGGCTACACCTTC.

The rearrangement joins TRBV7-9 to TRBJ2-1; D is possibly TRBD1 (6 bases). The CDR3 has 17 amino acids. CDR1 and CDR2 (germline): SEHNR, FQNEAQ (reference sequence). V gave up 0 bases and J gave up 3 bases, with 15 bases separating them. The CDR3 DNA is TGTGCCAGCAGCTTAGCTACATCCTGGACAGTCTACAATGAGCAGTTCTTC. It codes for CASSLATSWTVYNEQFF.

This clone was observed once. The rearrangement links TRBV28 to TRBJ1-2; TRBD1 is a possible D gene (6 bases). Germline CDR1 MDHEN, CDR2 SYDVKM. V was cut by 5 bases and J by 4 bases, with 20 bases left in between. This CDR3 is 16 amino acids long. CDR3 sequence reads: CASSTIGGGDGYGYTF. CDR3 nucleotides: TGTGCCAGCAGTACCATCGGTGGGGGCGACGGCTATGGCTACACCTTC.

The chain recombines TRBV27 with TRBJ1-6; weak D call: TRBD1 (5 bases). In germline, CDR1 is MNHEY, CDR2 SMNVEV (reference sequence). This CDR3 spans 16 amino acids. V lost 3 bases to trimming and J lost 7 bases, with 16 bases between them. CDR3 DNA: TGTGCCAGCAGTTTGGAAGTCAGGGTGGGCAATTCACCCCTCCACTTT. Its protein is CASSLEVRVGNSPLHF.

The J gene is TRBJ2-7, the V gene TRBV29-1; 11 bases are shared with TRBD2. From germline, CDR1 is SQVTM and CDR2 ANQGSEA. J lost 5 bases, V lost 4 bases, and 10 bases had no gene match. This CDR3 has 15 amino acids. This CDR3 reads CSVAVRLAGGDEQYF. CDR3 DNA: TGCAGCGTTGCGGTTCGGCTAGCGGGGGGAGACGAGCAGTACTTC.

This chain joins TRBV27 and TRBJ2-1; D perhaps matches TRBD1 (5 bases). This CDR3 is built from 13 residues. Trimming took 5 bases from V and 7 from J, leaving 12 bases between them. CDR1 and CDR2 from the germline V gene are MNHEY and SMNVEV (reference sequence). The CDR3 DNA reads TGTGCCAGCAGTGTTCGGACACGGAATGAGCAGTTCTTC. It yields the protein CASSVRTRNEQFF.

The CDR3 sequence: CASSPAVDNEQFF. The CDR3 nucleotides read TGTGCCAGCTCACCTGCCGTAGACAATGAGCAGTTCTTC. V and J are TRBV18 and TRBJ2-1; D ambiguous. Between the trimmed V and J ends, which lost 3 bases and 5 bases, there was a span of 8 bases. The CDR3 sequence is 13 residues long. Germline lookup yields CDR1 KGHSH and CDR2 LQKENI.

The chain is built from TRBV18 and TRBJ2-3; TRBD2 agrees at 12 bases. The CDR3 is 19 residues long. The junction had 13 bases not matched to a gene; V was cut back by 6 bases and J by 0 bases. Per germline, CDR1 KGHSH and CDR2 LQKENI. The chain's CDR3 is CASSTLAGGQSSSTDTQYF. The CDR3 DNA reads TGTGCCAGCTCCACCCTAGCGGGAGGGCAGAGTTCTAGCACAGATACGCAGTATTTT. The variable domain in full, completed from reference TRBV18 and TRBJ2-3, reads NAGVMQNPRHLVRRRGQEARLRCSPMKGHSHVYWYRQLPEEGLKFMVYLQKENIIDESGMPKERFSAEFPKEGPSILRIQQVVRGDSAAYFCASSTLAGGQSSSTDTQYFGPGTRLTVL.

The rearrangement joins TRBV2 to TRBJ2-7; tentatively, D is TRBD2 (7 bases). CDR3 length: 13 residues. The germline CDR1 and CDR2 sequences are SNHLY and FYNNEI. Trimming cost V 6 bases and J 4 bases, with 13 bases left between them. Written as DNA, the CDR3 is TGTGCCAGCAGGTGGGAGGGGGGGTACGAGCAGTACTTC. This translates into CASRWEGGYEQYF.

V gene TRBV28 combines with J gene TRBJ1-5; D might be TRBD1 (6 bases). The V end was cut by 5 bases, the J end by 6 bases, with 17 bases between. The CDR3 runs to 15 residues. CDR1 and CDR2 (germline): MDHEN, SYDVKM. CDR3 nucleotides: TGTGCCAGCAGTCCCCGGTGGGAGGGGGTTCAGCCCCAGCATTTT. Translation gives CASSPRWEGVQPQHF.

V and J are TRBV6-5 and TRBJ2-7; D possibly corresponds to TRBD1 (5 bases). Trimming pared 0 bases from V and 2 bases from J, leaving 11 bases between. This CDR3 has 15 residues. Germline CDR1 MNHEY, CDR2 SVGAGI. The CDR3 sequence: CASSYSRQSAYEQYF. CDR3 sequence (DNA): TGTGCCAGCAGTTACTCCCGACAGTCTGCCTACGAGCAGTACTTC.

The CDR3 nucleotides read TGTGCCAGCTCGAGAGGGACTCCCTTTAATTCCTACGAGCAGTACTTC. Encoded protein: CASSRGTPFNSYEQYF. This sequence joins TRBV18 and TRBJ2-7; a weak D match, TRBD2 (6 bases). CDR1 KGHSH and CDR2 LQKENI come from the germline V gene. V lost 6 bases, J lost 1 base, and 19 bases lay in between. The CDR3 spans 16 residues.

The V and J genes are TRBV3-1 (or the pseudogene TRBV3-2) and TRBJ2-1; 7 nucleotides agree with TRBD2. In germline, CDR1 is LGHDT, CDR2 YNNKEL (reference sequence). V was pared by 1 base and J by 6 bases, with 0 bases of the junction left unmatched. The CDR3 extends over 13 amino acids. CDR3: CASSQGGGNEQFF. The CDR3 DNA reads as TGTGCCAGCAGCCAAGGGGGGGGCAATGAGCAGTTCTTC.

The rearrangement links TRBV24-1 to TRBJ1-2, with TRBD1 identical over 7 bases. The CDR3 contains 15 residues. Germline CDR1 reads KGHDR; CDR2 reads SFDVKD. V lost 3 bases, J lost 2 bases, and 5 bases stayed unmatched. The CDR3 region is CATSDTRTGNYGYTF. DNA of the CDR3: TGTGCCACCAGTGATACGCGGACAGGCAACTATGGCTACACCTTC.

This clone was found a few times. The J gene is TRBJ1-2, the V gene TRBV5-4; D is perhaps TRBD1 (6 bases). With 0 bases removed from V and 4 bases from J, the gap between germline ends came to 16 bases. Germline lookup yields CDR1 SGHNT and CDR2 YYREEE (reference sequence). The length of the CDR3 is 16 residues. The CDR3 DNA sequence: TGTGCCAGCAGCTTGGCCCGGGGGGGCAGGCGCTATGGCTACACCTTC. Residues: CASSLARGGRRYGYTF.

CDR3 protein: CASSQVAGGTNIQYF. CDR3 DNA sequence: TGTGCCAGCAGCCAAGTGGCAGGCGGGACAAACATTCAGTACTTC. The V gene is TRBV3-1 (or the pseudogene TRBV3-2), the J gene TRBJ2-4; possibly TRBD2 for D (6 bases). Germline CDR1 and CDR2: LGHDT and YNNKEL (reference sequence). Deletions cut 1 base from V and 6 bases from J, with 13 bases between. This CDR3 contains 15 residues.

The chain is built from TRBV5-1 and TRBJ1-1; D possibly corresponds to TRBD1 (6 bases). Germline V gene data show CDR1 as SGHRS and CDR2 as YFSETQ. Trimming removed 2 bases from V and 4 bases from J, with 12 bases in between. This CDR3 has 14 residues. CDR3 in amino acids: CASSFNTGSTEAFF. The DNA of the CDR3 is TGCGCCAGCAGCTTCAACACAGGGAGCACTGAAGCTTTCTTT.

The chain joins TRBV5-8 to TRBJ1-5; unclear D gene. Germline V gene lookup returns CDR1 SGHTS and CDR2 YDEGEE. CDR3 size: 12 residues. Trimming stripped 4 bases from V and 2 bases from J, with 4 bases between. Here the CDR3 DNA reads TGTGCCAGCAGCCCGGGCAATCAGCCCCAGCATTTT. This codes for CASSPGNQPQHF. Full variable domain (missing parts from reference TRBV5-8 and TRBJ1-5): EAGVTQSPTHLIKTRGQQATLRCSPISGHTSVYWYQQALGLGLQFLLWYDEGEERNRGNFPPRFSGRQFPNYSSELNVNALELEDSALYLCASSPGNQPQHFGDGTRLSIL.

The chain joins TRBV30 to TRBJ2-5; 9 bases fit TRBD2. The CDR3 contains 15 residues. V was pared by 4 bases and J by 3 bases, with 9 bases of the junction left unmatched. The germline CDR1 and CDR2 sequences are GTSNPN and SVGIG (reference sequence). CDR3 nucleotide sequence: TGTGCCTGGACCCCGGGACTAGCCCCAGAAGAGACCCAGTACTTC. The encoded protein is CAWTPGLAPEETQYF.

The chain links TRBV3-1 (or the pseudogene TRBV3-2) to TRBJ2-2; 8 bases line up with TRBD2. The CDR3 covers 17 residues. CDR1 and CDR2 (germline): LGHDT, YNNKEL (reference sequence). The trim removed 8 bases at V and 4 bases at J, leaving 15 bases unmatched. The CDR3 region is CASEYESSGSTTGELFF. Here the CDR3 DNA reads TGTGCCAGCGAATATGAGTCCAGCGGGAGTACCACCGGGGAGCTGTTTTTT.

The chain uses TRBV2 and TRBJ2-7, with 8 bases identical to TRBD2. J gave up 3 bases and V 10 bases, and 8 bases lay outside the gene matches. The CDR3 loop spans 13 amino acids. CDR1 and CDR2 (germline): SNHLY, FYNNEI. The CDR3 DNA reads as TGTGCCATCCACGGGCTAGCGGGCTACGAGCAGTACTTC. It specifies CAIHGLAGYEQYF.

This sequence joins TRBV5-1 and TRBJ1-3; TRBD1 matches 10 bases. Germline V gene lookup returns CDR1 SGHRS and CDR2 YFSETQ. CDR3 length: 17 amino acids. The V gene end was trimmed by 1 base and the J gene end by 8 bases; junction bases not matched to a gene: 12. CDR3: CASSLSGTGESGHTIYF. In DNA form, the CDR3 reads TGCGCCAGCAGCTTGTCCGGGACAGGGGAATCGGGACACACCATATATTTT.